This T cell receptor (beta chain) was recorded in a study of cytomegalovirus exposure and HLA in healthy donors. The PCR was carried out with 60 Vbeta primers and 13 Jbeta primers. Clones were read by immunoSEQ multiplex PCR, and TCRdb kept only the in-frame ones, dropping some. Among over 150,000 clones listed, around 79% were seen once. On this clone: Its antigen is as yet unknown. This sample includes further DNA sequences coding for the same CDR3.

Study findings and constraints: What was likely a sequencing artifact was a cluster of highly shared sequence variants. Immune exposure data for these donors was limited to CMV serostatus.

This CDR3 has 12 residues. Germline-derived CDR1 and CDR2 are MDHEN and SYDVKM. The ends were cut back, 2 bases at V and 3 bases at J, with 5 bases in the middle. The J gene is TRBJ2-7, the V gene TRBV28; a possible D gene is TRBD1 (5 bases). Sequenced input: PBMCs. This TCR derives from a man aged 18-30 years in good health and CMV-seronegative. The CDR3 coding sequence is TGTGCCAGCAGTTTACAGGGCTACGAGCAGTACGTC. It yields the protein CASSLQGYEQYV.